The 31 T cell receptor beta chains reported below all come from one sample, sequenced in a study of blood T cell repertoires in COVID-19. Repertoires were generated with immunoSEQ multiplex PCR, while TCRdb's copy carries only in-frame clones and drops some. This sample carries about 200,000 clones, approximately 78% of them seen once, and the ten largest clones take roughly a tenth. The sequencing sample was made of peripheral blood. The receptors were sampled from an elderly woman with acute or convalescent COVID-19.

This rearrangement joins TRBV15 to TRBJ1-4; 8 bases are a match to TRBD1. The CDR3 consists of 18 residues. V gave up 1 base and J gave up 0 bases; unmatched junction bases: 7. The germline V gene encodes CDR1 LNHNV and CDR2 YYDKDF (reference sequence). CDR3 protein: CATSRGGQGISTNEKLFF. The CDR3 nucleotides are TGTGCCACCAGCAGAGGTGGACAGGGTATTTCAACTAATGAAAAACTGTTTTTT.

The chain is built from TRBV19 and TRBJ2-1, with 7 nucleotides matching TRBD1. The CDR3 has 14 amino acids. The V gene's germline CDR1 is LNHDA and CDR2 SQIVND (reference sequence). The V and J ends lost 6 bases and 3 bases, in that order; junction bases with no gene match: 5. CDR3 DNA sequence: TGTGCCAGTAGAGAGGGGGCATTCTACAATGAGCAGTTCTTC. Translation gives CASREGAFYNEQFF.

This clone came up once. This chain joins TRBV5-1 and TRBJ2-3, with 8 bases aligning to TRBD1. Losses at the gene ends were 2 bases for V and 2 bases for J; bases not matched to a gene: 7. Germline CDR1 SGHRS, CDR2 YFSETQ. The CDR3 covers 16 residues. CDR3 DNA: TGCGCCAGCAGCTTCATTCCGGGACAGGCCACAGATACGCAGTATTTT. It yields the protein CASSFIPGQATDTQYF. Full variable domain (remainder filled in from reference TRBV5-1 and TRBJ2-3): KAGVTQTPRYLIKTRGQQVTLSCSPISGHRSVSWYQQTPGQGLQFLFEYFSETQRNKGNFPGRFSGRQFSNSRSEMNVSTLELGDSALYLCASSFIPGQATDTQYFGPGTRLTVL.

This chain joins TRBV10-3 and TRBJ2-1; 7 positions agree with TRBD1. The CDR3 is made up of 14 amino acids. CDR1 is ENHRY and CDR2 is SYGVKD in the germline V gene. Germline trimming cut 3 bases from V and 8 bases from J; bases unmatched to any gene: 7. CDR3 protein: CAISDRQGRDEQFF. The CDR3 DNA follows: TGTGCCATCAGTGACAGACAGGGACGGGATGAGCAGTTCTTC.

V is TRBV7-9 and J is TRBJ1-1, with TRBD1 matching over 7 bases. The CDR3 has 15 residues. CDR1 is SEHNR and CDR2 is FQNEAQ in the germline V gene (reference sequence). The junction had 6 bases not matched to a gene; V was cut back by 4 bases and J by 1 base. The CDR3 bases are TGTGCCAGCAGCTCATCGAGGGGGCGGAACACTGAAGCTTTCTTT. Translation: CASSSSRGRNTEAFF.

The chain recombines TRBV30 with TRBJ1-6; 8 bases match TRBD1. The V segment lost 4 bases and the J segment 5 bases; nucleotides outside the gene matches: 1. The CDR3 contains 13 residues. Germline values: CDR1 GTSNPN, CDR2 SVGIG (reference sequence). The CDR3 here is CAWTTGDNSPLHF. The CDR3, as DNA: TGTGCCTGGACGACAGGGGATAATTCACCCCTCCACTTT.

The CDR3 nucleotides read TGTGCCAGCAGCCCTCCCCTTAGTCAGCCCCAGCATTTT. Protein: CASSPPLSQPQHF. The chain joins TRBV6-2 or TRBV6-3 to TRBJ1-5, with D unclear. Trimming removed 6 bases from V and 6 bases from J, with 12 bases in between. CDR1 and CDR2 (germline): MNHEY, SVGEGT. This CDR3 spans 13 amino acids.

This clone occurred a few times. V usage is TRBV24-1 and J usage is TRBJ1-5, with a weak D call TRBD1 (5 bases). Trimming removed 3 bases from V and 9 bases from J, with 14 bases in between. This CDR3 has 14 amino acids. Germline loops: CDR1 KGHDR, CDR2 SFDVKD. The CDR3, as DNA: TGTGCCACCAGTGATAGCGGGGCGAAAGGGCCCCAGCATTTT. This gives the protein CATSDSGAKGPQHF.

This chain uses TRBV4-1 with TRBJ2-7, with 9 bases that match TRBD1. With V trimmed by 1 base and J by 5 bases, 9 bases remained unmatched. The germline V gene has CDR1 MGHRA and CDR2 YSYEKL. The CDR3 is 16 residues long. The CDR3 loop is CASSQVFGTGYNEQYF. Written as DNA, the CDR3 is TGCGCCAGCAGCCAAGTGTTCGGGACAGGGTATAACGAGCAGTACTTC.

The genes are TRBV19 and TRBJ1-6; D gene uncertain. Germline values: CDR1 LNHDA, CDR2 SQIVND (reference sequence). The CDR3 runs to 13 residues. V dropped 6 bases and J dropped 6 bases, with 9 bases sitting between them. This CDR3 reads CASSEQTNSPLHF. The CDR3 DNA sequence: TGTGCCAGTAGCGAGCAAACTAATTCACCCCTCCACTTT.

The V call is TRBV28, the J call TRBJ2-7; unclear D gene. CDR3 length: 14 amino acids. Germline loops: CDR1 MDHEN, CDR2 SYDVKM. V lost 6 bases and J 5 bases, leaving 17 bases between the germline ends. The CDR3 here is CASSPPPLSHEQYF. In DNA, the CDR3 is TGTGCCAGCAGCCCCCCGCCTCTGAGTCACGAGCAGTACTTC.

This clone was observed once. The rearrangement uses TRBV28 and TRBJ1-2; D gene unclear. Germline V lookup: CDR1 MDHEN, CDR2 SYDVKM. The V gene lost 11 bases and the J gene lost 5 bases, with 18 bases spanning the gap. The CDR3 is made up of 13 amino acids. The CDR3 DNA sequence: TGTGCCGCTCGAGGCACAAGCCCGTATGGCTACACCTTC. This encodes CAARGTSPYGYTF.

The V call is TRBV18, the J call TRBJ2-7; TRBD2 matches at 8 bases. Germline V gene lookup returns CDR1 KGHSH and CDR2 LQKENI. This CDR3 contains 15 residues. V trimming: 2 bases; J trimming: 9 bases; junction bases outside the gene matches: 12. CDR3 protein: CASSPTGGGESVQYF. CDR3 DNA sequence: TGTGCCAGCTCACCAACGGGAGGGGGGGAATCCGTGCAGTACTTC.

The chain combines TRBV6-1 with TRBJ1-2; 7 bases match TRBD1. This CDR3 has 15 amino acids. V trimming: 3 bases; J trimming: 4 bases; junction bases outside the gene matches: 8. Germline V gene lookup returns CDR1 MNHNS and CDR2 SASEGT. CDR3 sequence: CASSDAGGPIYGYTF. CDR3 coding DNA: TGTGCCAGCAGTGACGCAGGGGGACCCATCTATGGCTACACCTTC.

The chain employs TRBV7-2 and TRBJ1-1; the D gene is possibly TRBD1 (5 bases). V lost 5 bases to trimming and J lost 0 bases, with 19 bases between them. Germline V lookup: CDR1 SGHTA, CDR2 FQGNSA. The CDR3 totals 17 residues. The CDR3 nucleotides are TGTGCCAGCAGCCCACAGCTAAGGGGTCCGCTGAACACTGAAGCTTTCTTT. This gives the protein CASSPQLRGPLNTEAFF.

The chain uses TRBV4-1 and TRBJ1-5, with D unclear. The V and J ends lost 0 bases and 0 bases respectively, with 12 bases between them. From germline, CDR1 is MGHRA and CDR2 YSYEKL. The CDR3 has 17 amino acids. The CDR3 DNA reads as TGCGCCAGCAGCCAAGAGTTTCAGGATTATAGCAATCAGCCCCAGCATTTT. Its translation is CASSQEFQDYSNQPQHF.

The gene calls are TRBV30 and TRBJ1-2; TRBD1 matches 12 bases. V was pared by 0 bases and J by 8 bases, with 7 bases of the junction left unmatched. CDR1 and CDR2 from the germline V gene are GTSNPN and SVGIG (reference sequence). The CDR3 is 15 amino acids. The CDR3 loop reads CAWSVSGTGGNGYTF. The CDR3 region has the DNA TGTGCCTGGAGTGTCTCCGGGACAGGGGGCAACGGCTACACCTTC.

Details on this clone: One end of the junction varies from germline; a read error may be responsible. The J gene is TRBJ2-5, the V gene TRBV5-6; a possible D gene is TRBD2 (5 bases). This CDR3 has 13 amino acids. The germline gives CDR1 SGHDT, CDR2 YYEEEE. CDR3 sequence reads: CASRMTGKETQYF. In DNA form, the CDR3 reads TGTGCCAGCAGAATGACGGGGAAAGAAACCCAGTACTTC. The entire variable domain, with the rest obtained from reference TRBV5-6 and TRBJ2-5, is as follows: DAGVTQSPTHLIKTRGQQVTLRCSPKSGHDTVSWYQQALGQGPQFIFQYYEEEERQRGNFPDRFSGHQFPNYSSELNVNALLLGDSALYLCASRMTGKETQYFGPGTRLLVL.

The J gene is TRBJ1-6, the V gene TRBV19, with D possibly TRBD1 on 5 matching bases. CDR1 is LNHDA, CDR2 SQIVND, per germline (reference sequence). The CDR3 is 12 amino acids. V lost 8 bases to trimming and J lost 4 bases, with 6 bases between them. CDR3 loop: CASRQYNSPLHF. CDR3 bases: TGTGCCAGTCGACAGTATAATTCACCCCTCCACTTT.

V is TRBV19 and J is TRBJ1-2; no definite D call. Germline lookup yields CDR1 LNHDA and CDR2 SQIVND (reference sequence). The CDR3 totals 15 residues. Trimming took off 5 bases at V and 1 base at J, with 14 bases between the two ends. The CDR3 is CASSPLREGNYGYTF. CDR3 DNA sequence: TGTGCCAGTAGTCCCCTTCGAGAGGGTAACTATGGCTACACCTTC.

This clone was picked up a small number of times. The chain employs TRBV3-1 (or the pseudogene TRBV3-2) and TRBJ1-1; 8 positions agree with TRBD1. The germline CDR1 and CDR2 sequences are LGHDT and YNNKEL (reference sequence). The V segment lost 4 bases and the J segment 5 bases; nucleotides outside the gene matches: 18. The CDR3 runs to 18 residues. CDR3 region: CASSPSVETGVLVTEAFF. In DNA, the CDR3 is TGTGCCAGCAGCCCCTCGGTTGAGACAGGGGTTCTAGTGACTGAAGCTTTCTTT.

The CDR3 sequence: CASSLEGASNTGELFF. CDR3 nucleotide sequence: TGTGCCAGCAGCTTAGAAGGGGCCTCGAACACCGGGGAGCTGTTTTTT. V and J are TRBV7-2 and TRBJ2-2, with TRBD1 as a possible D gene (5 bases). CDR3 length: 16 amino acids. Germline-derived CDR1 and CDR2 are SGHTA and FQGNSA. V dropped 1 base and J dropped 0 bases, with 9 bases sitting between them. Using reference TRBV7-2 and TRBJ2-2 for the parts outside the CDR3, the full variable domain is GAGVSQSPSNKVTEKGKDVELRCDPISGHTALYWYRQSLGQGLEFLIYFQGNSAPDKSGLPSDRFSAERTGGSVSTLTIQRTQQEDSAVYLCASSLEGASNTGELFFGEGSRLTVL.

The V call is TRBV7-3, the J call TRBJ2-5; tentative D call: TRBD2 (6 bases). Trimming took 1 base from V and 1 from J, leaving 13 bases between them. Germline values: CDR1 SGHTA, CDR2 FQGTGA. The CDR3 length is 16 residues. As DNA, the CDR3 is TGTGCCAGCAGCTTAAGGGCGGGAACGGGCCAAGAGACCCAGTACTTC. This gives the protein CASSLRAGTGQETQYF.

The gene calls are TRBV19 and TRBJ2-1; TRBD2 matches 8 bases. Germline V gene lookup returns CDR1 LNHDA and CDR2 SQIVND (reference sequence). The CDR3 loop spans 15 amino acids. The V gene end was trimmed by 7 bases and the J gene end by 7 bases; junction bases not matched to a gene: 12. The CDR3 sequence is CASTPPGVAGNEQFF. The DNA of the CDR3 is TGTGCCAGTACCCCCCCCGGGGTAGCGGGGAATGAGCAGTTCTTC.

This sequence joins TRBV5-1 and TRBJ2-7; 8 nucleotides agree with TRBD1. V lost 5 bases, J lost 2 bases, and 6 bases stayed unmatched. Germline loops: CDR1 SGHRS, CDR2 YFSETQ. This CDR3 has 14 amino acids. The CDR3 sequence: CASRRETGAYEQYF. The CDR3, as DNA: TGCGCCAGCAGGAGGGAGACAGGGGCCTACGAGCAGTACTTC.

The chain is built from TRBV23-1 and TRBJ2-7, with D perhaps TRBD2 (6 bases). TRBV23-1 counts as an open reading frame of uncertain function. The V and J ends lost 0 bases and 2 bases respectively, with 11 bases between them. This CDR3 region has 15 residues. The CDR3 DNA is TGCGCCAGCAGTCAATCGCGGGGCCTGCCCTACGAGCAGTACTTC. This encodes CASSQSRGLPYEQYF.

The V gene is TRBV6-5, the J gene TRBJ2-1; 7 nucleotides line up with TRBD2. There are 13 residues in the CDR3. V dropped 7 bases and J dropped 8; count of bases not matched to a gene: 8. In germline, CDR1 is MNHEY, CDR2 SVGAGI. The CDR3 sequence is CASNERGRDEQFF. The CDR3 DNA follows: TGTGCCAGCAACGAGCGGGGTAGGGATGAGCAGTTCTTC.

The rearrangement joins TRBV5-6 to TRBJ1-1; D is unclear. The CDR3 has 12 residues. Germline CDR1 is SGHDT and CDR2 is YYEEEE. V was pared by 5 bases and J by 0 bases, with 5 bases between. CDR3 loop: CASRYLNTEAFF. The CDR3 region has the DNA TGTGCCAGCAGGTACTTGAACACTGAAGCTTTCTTT.

The CDR3 DNA reads as TGTGCCTGGACGTCGGGACAGGGGGCTAGAGAAGCTTTCTTT. This codes for CAWTSGQGAREAFF. The V and J genes are TRBV30 and TRBJ1-1, with 12 positions matching TRBD1. Per germline, CDR1 GTSNPN and CDR2 SVGIG (reference sequence). The CDR3 contains 14 residues. After removal of 4 bases from V and 8 bases from J, the junction contained 8 bases not matched to a gene.

Only a few counts were recorded for this clone. At one boundary the junction diverges from the germline segment, which might be a read error. The chain links TRBV7-7 to TRBJ2-1; 10 bases align to TRBD2. This CDR3 is 19 amino acids long. Germline values: CDR1 SSHAT, CDR2 FNYEAQ (reference sequence). The DNA of the CDR3 is TGTGCTAGCAGCTTAGGGCCTAGCGGGGGCCCGCGAACTAACAATGAGCAGTTCTTC. The encoded protein is CASSLGPSGGPRTNNEQFF.

The chain joins TRBV7-3 to TRBJ1-1, with 7 bases fitting TRBD1. Germline lookup yields CDR1 SGHTA and CDR2 FQGTGA. The CDR3 is 17 amino acids. The ends lost 7 bases at V and 4 bases at J; junction bases unmatched: 18. CDR3 nucleotide sequence: TGTGCCAGCAATACCCCGGGAGCACAGGGGACTTTCACTGAAGCTTTCTTT. Protein sequence: CASNTPGAQGTFTEAFF.